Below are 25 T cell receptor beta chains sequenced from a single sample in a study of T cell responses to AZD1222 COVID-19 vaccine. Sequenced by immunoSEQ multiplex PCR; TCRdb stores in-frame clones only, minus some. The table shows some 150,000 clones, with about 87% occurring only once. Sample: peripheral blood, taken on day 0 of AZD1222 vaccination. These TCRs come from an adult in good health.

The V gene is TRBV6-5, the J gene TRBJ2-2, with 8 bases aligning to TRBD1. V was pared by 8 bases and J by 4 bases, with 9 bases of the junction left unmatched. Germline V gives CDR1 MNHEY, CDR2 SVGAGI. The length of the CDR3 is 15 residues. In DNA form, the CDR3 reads TGTGCCAGCCACCGCAACAGGGGGAGCACCGGGGAGCTGTTTTTT. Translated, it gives CASHRNRGSTGELFF.

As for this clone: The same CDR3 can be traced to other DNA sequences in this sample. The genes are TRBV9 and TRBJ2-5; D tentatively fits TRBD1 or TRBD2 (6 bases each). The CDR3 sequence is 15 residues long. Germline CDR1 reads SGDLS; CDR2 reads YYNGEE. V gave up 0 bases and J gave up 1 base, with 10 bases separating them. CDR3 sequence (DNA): TGTGCCAGCAGCGTAGTAGGGGGGCCCCAAGAGACCCAGTACTTC. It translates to CASSVVGGPQETQYF.

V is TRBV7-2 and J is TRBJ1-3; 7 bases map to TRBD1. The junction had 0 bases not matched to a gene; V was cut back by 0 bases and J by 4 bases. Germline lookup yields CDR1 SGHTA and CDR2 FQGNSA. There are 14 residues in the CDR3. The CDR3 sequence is CASSLAGGGNTIYF. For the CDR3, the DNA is TGTGCCAGCAGCTTAGCAGGGGGCGGAAACACCATATATTTT.

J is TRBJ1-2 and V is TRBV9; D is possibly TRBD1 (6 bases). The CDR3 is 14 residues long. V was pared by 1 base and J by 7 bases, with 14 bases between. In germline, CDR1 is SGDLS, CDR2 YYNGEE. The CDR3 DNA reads TGTGCCAGCAGCGTAAGGGGGGAATGGGGTGGCTACACCTTC. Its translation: CASSVRGEWGGYTF.

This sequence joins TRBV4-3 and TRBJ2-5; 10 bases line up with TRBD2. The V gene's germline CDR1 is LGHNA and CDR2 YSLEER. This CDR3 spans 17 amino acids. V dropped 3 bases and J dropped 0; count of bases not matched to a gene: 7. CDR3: CASSQLAGGHYQETQYF. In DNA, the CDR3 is TGCGCCAGCAGCCAGTTAGCGGGGGGACACTACCAAGAGACCCAGTACTTC.

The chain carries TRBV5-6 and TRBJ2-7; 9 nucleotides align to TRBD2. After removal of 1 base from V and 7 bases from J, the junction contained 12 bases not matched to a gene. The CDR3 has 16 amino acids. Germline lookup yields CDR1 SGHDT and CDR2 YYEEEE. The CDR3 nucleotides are TGTGCCAGCAGCTTGTTTAGCGGGGGATCTACGTTGGAGCAGTACTTC. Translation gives CASSLFSGGSTLEQYF. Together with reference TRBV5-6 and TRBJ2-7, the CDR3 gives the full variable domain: DAGVTQSPTHLIKTRGQQVTLRCSPKSGHDTVSWYQQALGQGPQFIFQYYEEEERQRGNFPDRFSGHQFPNYSSELNVNALLLGDSALYLCASSLFSGGSTLEQYFGPGTRLTVT.

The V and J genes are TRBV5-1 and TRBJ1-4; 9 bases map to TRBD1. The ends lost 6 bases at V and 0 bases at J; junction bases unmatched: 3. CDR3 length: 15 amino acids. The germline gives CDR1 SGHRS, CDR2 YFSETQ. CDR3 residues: CASKGQGTTNEKLFF. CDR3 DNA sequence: TGCGCCAGCAAGGGACAGGGCACAACTAATGAAAAACTGTTTTTT.

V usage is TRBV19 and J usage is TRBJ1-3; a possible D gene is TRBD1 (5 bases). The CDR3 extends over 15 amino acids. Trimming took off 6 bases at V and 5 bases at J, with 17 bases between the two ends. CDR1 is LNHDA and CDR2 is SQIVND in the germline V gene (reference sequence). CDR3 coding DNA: TGTGCCAGTAGAGATCCGGGGGTTTTAAGAAACACCATATATTTT. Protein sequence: CASRDPGVLRNTIYF.

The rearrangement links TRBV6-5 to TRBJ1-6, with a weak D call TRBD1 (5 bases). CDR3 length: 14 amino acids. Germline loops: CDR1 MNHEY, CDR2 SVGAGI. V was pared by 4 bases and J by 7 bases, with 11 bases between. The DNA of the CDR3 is TGTGCCAGCAGTTCCGGGACGGGGAATTCACCCCTCCACTTT. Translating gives CASSSGTGNSPLHF.

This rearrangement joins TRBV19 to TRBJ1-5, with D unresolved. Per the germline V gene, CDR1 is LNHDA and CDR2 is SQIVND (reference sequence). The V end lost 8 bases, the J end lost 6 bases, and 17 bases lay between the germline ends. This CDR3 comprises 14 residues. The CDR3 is CASQEVTKVQPQHF. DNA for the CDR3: TGTGCCAGTCAAGAAGTCACTAAGGTTCAGCCCCAGCATTTT.

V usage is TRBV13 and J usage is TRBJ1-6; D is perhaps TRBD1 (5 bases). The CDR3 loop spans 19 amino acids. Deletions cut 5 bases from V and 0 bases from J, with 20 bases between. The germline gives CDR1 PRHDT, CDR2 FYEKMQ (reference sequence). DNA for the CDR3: TGTGCCAGCAGCCCCCTTCCCGGGGAAAGGGGCTCCTATAATTCACCCCTCCACTTT. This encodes CASSPLPGERGSYNSPLHF.

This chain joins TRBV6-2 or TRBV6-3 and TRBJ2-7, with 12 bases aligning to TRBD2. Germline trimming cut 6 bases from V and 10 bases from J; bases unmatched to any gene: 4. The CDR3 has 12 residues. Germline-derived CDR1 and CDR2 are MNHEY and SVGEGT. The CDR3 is CASSLTSGGQYF. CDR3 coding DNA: TGTGCCAGCAGCCTGACTAGCGGGGGCCAGTACTTC.

CDR3 in DNA: TGTGCCAGCTCACCTGACAGGGGGAGCACCGGGGAGCTGTTTTTT. Residues: CASSPDRGSTGELFF. This sequence joins TRBV18 and TRBJ2-2; 9 bases fit TRBD1. The V gene end was trimmed by 3 bases and the J gene end by 4 bases; junction bases not matched to a gene: 3. The CDR3 consists of 15 residues. Germline CDR1 and CDR2: KGHSH and LQKENI.

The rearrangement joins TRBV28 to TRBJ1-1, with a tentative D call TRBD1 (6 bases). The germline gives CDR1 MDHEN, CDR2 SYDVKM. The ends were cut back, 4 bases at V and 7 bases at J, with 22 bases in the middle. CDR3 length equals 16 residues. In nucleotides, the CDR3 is TGTGCCAGCAGTTCCCAAACTGGGTGGGGGCGAGGTGAAGCTTTCTTT. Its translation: CASSSQTGWGRGEAFF.

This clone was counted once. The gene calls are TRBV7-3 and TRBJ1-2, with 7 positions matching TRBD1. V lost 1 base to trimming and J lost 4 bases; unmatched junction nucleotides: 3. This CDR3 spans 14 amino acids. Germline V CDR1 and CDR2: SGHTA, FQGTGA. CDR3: CASSLIRDSYGYTF. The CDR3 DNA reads TGTGCCAGCAGCTTAATCAGGGACAGCTATGGCTACACCTTC.

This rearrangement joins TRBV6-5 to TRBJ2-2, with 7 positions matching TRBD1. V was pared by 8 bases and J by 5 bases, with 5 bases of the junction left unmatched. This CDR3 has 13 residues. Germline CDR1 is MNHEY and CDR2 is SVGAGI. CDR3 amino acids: CASDRVQTGELFF. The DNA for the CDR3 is TGTGCCAGCGACAGGGTCCAAACCGGGGAGCTGTTTTTT.

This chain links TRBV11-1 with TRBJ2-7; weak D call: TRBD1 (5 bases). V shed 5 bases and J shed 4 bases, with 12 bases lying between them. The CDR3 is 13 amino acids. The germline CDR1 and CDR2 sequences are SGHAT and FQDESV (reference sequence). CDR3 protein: CASSPDRRYEQYF. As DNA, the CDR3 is TGTGCCAGCAGCCCCGACAGAAGATACGAGCAGTACTTC.

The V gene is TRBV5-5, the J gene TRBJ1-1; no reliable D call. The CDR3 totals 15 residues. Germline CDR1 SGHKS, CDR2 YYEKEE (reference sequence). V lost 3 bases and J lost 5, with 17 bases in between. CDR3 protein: CASSYSAPSGTEAFF. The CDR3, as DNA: TGTGCCAGCAGCTATTCGGCCCCTAGTGGGACTGAAGCTTTCTTT.

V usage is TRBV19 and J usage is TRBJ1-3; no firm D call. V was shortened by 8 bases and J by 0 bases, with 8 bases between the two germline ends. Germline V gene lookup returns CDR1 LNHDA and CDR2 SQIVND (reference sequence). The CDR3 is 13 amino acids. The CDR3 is CASQHPSGNTIYF. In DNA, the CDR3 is TGTGCCAGTCAACACCCCTCTGGAAACACCATATATTTT.

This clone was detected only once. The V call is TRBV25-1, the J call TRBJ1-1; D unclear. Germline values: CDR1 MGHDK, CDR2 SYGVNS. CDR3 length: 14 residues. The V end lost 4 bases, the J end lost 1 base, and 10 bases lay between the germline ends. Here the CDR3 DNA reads TGTGCCAGCAGTGGATATGGACCGAACACTGAAGCTTTCTTT. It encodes CASSGYGPNTEAFF. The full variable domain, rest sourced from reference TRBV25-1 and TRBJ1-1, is EADIYQTPRYLVIGTGKKITLECSQTMGHDKMYWYQQDPGMELHLIHYSYGVNSTEKGDLSSESTVSRIRTEHFPLTLESARPSHTSQYLCASSGYGPNTEAFFGQGTRLTVV.

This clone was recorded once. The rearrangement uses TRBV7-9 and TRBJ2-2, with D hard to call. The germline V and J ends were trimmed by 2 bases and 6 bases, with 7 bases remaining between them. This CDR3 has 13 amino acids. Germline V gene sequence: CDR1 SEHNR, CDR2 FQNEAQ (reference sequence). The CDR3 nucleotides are TGTGCCAGCAGCTTACCATTAGCCGGGGAGCTGTTTTTT. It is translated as CASSLPLAGELFF.

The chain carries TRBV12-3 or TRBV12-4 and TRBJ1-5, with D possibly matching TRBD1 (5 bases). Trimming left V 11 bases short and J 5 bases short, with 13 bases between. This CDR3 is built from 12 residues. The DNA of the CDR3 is TGTGCCTCTGGGGGGGGGTATCAGCCCCAGCATTTT. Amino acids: CASGGGYQPQHF.

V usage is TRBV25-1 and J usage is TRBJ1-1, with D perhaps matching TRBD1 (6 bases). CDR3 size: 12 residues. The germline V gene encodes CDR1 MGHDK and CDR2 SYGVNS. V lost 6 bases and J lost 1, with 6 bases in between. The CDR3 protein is CASRQGNTEAFF. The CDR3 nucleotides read TGTGCCAGCAGACAGGGGAACACTGAAGCTTTCTTT.

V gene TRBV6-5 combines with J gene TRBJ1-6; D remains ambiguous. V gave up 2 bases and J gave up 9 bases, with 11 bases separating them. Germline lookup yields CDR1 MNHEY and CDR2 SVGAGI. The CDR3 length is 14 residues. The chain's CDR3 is CASSYQVRGSPLHF. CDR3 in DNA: TGTGCCAGCAGTTACCAGGTGCGGGGTTCACCCCTCCACTTT.

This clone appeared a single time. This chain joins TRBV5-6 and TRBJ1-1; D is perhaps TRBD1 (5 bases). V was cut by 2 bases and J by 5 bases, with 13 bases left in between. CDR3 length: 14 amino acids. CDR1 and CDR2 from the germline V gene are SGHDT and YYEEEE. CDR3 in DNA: TGTGCCAGCAGCTTACAGGATATTCGGACTGAAGCTTTCTTT. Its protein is CASSLQDIRTEAFF.